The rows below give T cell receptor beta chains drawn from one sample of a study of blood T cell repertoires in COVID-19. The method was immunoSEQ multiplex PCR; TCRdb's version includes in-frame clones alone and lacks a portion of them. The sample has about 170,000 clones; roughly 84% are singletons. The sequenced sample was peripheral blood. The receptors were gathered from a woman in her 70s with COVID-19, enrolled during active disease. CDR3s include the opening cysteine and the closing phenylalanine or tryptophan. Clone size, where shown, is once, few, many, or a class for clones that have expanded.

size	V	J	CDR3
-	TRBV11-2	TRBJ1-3	CASSHQAAGGGNTIYF
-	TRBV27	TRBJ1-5	CASSRWGQLNQPQHF
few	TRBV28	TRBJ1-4	CASSSGGAVFNEKLFF
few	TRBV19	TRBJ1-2	CASSTLREAYGYTF
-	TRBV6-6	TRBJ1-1	CASSYGTGVTEAFF
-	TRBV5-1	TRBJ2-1	CASSFGGSMGSYNEQFF
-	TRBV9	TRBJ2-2	CASSVGEGSTGELFF
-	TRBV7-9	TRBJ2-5	CASSLRVGTQETQYF
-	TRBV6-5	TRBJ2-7	CASRVGTGREQYF
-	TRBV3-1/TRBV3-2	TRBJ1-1	CASSQRQRTSEAFF
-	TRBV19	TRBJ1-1	CASSMEGRRDTEAFF
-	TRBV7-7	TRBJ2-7	CASSQSLGLALIRPYEQYF
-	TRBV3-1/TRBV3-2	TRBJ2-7	CASSQSASGYEQYF
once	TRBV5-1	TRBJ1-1	CASSFKGPNTEAFF
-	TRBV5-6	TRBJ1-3	CASILRGGPGNTIYF
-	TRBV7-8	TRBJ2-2	CASSLRDSSTGELFF
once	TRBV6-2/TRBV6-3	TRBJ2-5	CASSLDRGRETQYF
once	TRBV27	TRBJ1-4	CASKEGRKLFF
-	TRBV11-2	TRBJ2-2	CASSFGTSGRIGGHGELFF
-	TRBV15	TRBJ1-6	CATSRVQDYNSPLHF
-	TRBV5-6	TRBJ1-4	CASSEGTGTNEKLFF
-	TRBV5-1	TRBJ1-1	CASSLAGQSIEAFF
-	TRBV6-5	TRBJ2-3	CASSPGRADTQYF
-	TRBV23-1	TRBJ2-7	CASSQSHRVSYEQYF
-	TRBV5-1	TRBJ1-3	CASSPGQVLSGNTIYF
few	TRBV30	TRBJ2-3	CAWSGGNTDTQYF
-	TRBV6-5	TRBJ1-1	CASSYSGRQNTEAFF
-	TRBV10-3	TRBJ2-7	CAISSGGDYEQYF
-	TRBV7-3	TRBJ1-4	CASSLGDGGKLFF
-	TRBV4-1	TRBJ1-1	CASSQGRSMNTEAFF
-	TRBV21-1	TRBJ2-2	CASSKIDRPNTGELFF
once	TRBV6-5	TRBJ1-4	CASSFGDRGEKLFF
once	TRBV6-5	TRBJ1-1	CASSYSQGITEAFF
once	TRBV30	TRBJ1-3	CAWSSVRDSGNTIYF
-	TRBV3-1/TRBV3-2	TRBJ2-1	CASSQEGRGFNEQFF
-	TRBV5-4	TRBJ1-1	CASSLAPGLNTEAFF
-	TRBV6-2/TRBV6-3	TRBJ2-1	CASSPQIAGDRKFF
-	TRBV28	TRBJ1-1	CASSPSKNTEAFF
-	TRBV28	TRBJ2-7	CASQYSGAVNYEQYF
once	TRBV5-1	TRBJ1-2	CASSLSGEGSNGYTF
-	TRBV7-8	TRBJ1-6	CASSLLGAGDSPLHF
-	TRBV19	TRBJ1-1	CASSIGGGPTEAFF
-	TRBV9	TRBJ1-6	CASSVAPAGNSPLHF
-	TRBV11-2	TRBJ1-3	CASSPRQGAVGNTIYF
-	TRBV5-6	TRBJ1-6	CASSTRDRGHSPLHF
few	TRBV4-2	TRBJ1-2	CASSQAGTAVDVGYTF
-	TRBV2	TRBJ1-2	CASSEGARYTF
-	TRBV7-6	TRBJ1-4	CASTQEANRNEKLFF